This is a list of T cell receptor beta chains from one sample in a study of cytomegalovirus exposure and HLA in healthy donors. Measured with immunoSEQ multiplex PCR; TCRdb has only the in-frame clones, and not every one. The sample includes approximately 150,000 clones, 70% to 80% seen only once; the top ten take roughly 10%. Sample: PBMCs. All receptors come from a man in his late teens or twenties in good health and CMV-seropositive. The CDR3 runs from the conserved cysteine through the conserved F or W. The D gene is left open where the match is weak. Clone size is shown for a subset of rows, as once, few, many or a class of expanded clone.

CDR3: CASSQEGQLNTEAFF
DNA: TGTGCCAGCAGCCAAGAGGGACAGTTGAACACTGAAGCTTTCTTT
size: .
J: TRBJ1-1
D: TRBD1
V: TRBV9

CDR3: CASSPQGTSYEQYF
DNA: TGTGCCAGCTCACCTCAGGGGACATCCTACGAGCAGTACTTC
size: .
J: TRBJ2-7
D: .
V: TRBV18

CDR3: CASSLGTANTEAFF
DNA: TGTGCCAGCAGCTTGGGGACAGCGAACACTGAAGCTTTCTTT
size: .
J: TRBJ1-1
D: TRBD1
V: TRBV7-9

CDR3: CASSPDSSGNTIYF
DNA: TGTGCCAGCTCACCTGACAGCTCTGGAAACACCATATATTTT
size: .
J: TRBJ1-3
D: .
V: TRBV18

CDR3: CAIRAGLEGWEKLFF
DNA: TGTGCCATCAGGGCCGGGCTTGAGGGATGGGAAAAACTGTTTTTT
size: .
J: TRBJ1-4
D: .
V: TRBV10-3

CDR3: CASSPGQGAWQPQHF
DNA: TGTGCCAGTAGTCCCGGACAGGGTGCGTGGCAGCCCCAGCATTTT
size: .
J: TRBJ1-5
D: TRBD1
V: TRBV19

CDR3: CASGRAGGLREQYF
DNA: TGTGCCAGCGGCCGGGCAGGGGGGCTAAGGGAGCAGTACTTC
size: .
J: TRBJ2-7
D: .
V: TRBV27

CDR3: CASSFAGTGGIWGNQPQHF
DNA: TGTGCCAGCAGCTTTGCTGGGACAGGGGGAATATGGGGCAATCAGCCCCAGCATTTT
size: .
J: TRBJ1-5
D: TRBD1
V: TRBV7-2

CDR3: CASSTSGGAYEQYF
DNA: TGTGCCAGTAGTACCTCCGGGGGGGCCTACGAGCAGTACTTC
size: few
J: TRBJ2-7
D: TRBD2
V: TRBV19

CDR3: CASINRGSNYGYTF
DNA: TGTGCCAGCATCAACAGGGGGTCTAACTATGGCTACACCTTC
size: .
J: TRBJ1-2
D: TRBD1
V: TRBV5-4

CDR3: CSVEAITGGDFYEQYF
DNA: TGCAGCGTTGAAGCCATCACAGGGGGTGATTTCTACGAGCAGTACTTC
size: .
J: TRBJ2-7
D: TRBD1
V: TRBV29-1

CDR3: CASSDNRGHYGYTF
DNA: TGTGCCAGCAGTGACAACAGGGGGCACTATGGCTACACCTTC
size: .
J: TRBJ1-2
D: TRBD1
V: TRBV6-1

CDR3: CASSLAQGVREADTQYF
DNA: TGTGCCAGCAGCTTAGCGCAGGGGGTGCGGGAGGCAGATACGCAGTATTTT
size: .
J: TRBJ2-3
D: .
V: TRBV7-8

CDR3: CASSPGGDGVHTQYF
DNA: TGTGCCAGCTCACCGGGAGGGGACGGTGTTCATACGCAGTATTTT
size: .
J: TRBJ2-3
D: TRBD2
V: TRBV18

CDR3: CASSYSAYSYEQYF
DNA: TGTGCCAGCAGTTACTCTGCCTACTCCTACGAGCAGTACTTC
size: .
J: TRBJ2-7
D: .
V: TRBV6-6

CDR3: CATSSLQGITDTQYF
DNA: TGTGCCACCAGCAGCCTACAGGGGATCACAGATACGCAGTATTTT
size: .
J: TRBJ2-3
D: TRBD1
V: TRBV15

CDR3: CAISARGYENTEAFF
DNA: TGTGCCATCAGTGCGCGCGGATATGAGAACACTGAAGCTTTCTTT
size: .
J: TRBJ1-1
D: .
V: TRBV10-3

CDR3: CASSLVAGHTYNEQFF
DNA: TGTGCCAGCAGCTTAGTTGCGGGGCACACCTACAATGAGCAGTTCTTC
size: .
J: TRBJ2-1
D: .
V: TRBV7-9

CDR3: CASSGQGEVSPLHF
DNA: TGCGCCAGCAGCGGGCAGGGGGAGGTTTCACCCCTCCACTTT
size: .
J: TRBJ1-6
D: TRBD1
V: TRBV5-1

CDR3: CASSLAGGPDEQYF
DNA: TGTGCCAGCAGTCTAGCGGGGGGGCCCGACGAGCAGTACTTC
size: .
J: TRBJ2-7
D: TRBD2
V: TRBV6-1

CDR3: CASNRLAANTEAFF
DNA: TGCGCCAGCAATCGGCTGGCGGCGAACACTGAAGCTTTCTTT
size: .
J: TRBJ1-1
D: .
V: TRBV5-1

CDR3: CASSSGQGNTEAFF
DNA: TGTGCCAGCAGCTCCGGACAGGGGAACACTGAAGCTTTCTTT
size: .
J: TRBJ1-1
D: TRBD1
V: TRBV5-4

CDR3: CASSLAGTTSTDTQYF
DNA: TGTGCCAGCAGTTTAGCAGGGACAACTAGCACAGATACGCAGTATTTT
size: .
J: TRBJ2-3
D: .
V: TRBV27

CDR3: CASSEKTSGSDIQYF
DNA: TGCGCCAGCAGTGAGAAGACTAGCGGGAGTGACATTCAGTACTTC
size: few
J: TRBJ2-4
D: TRBD2
V: TRBV10-2

CDR3: CASSQDPPGTSIDTGELFF
DNA: TGCGCCAGCAGCCAAGACCCGCCCGGGACTAGCATCGATACCGGGGAGCTGTTTTTT
size: once
J: TRBJ2-2
D: TRBD2
V: TRBV4-1

CDR3: CASGGGASGYNEQFF
DNA: TGTGCCAGCGGGGGAGGGGCTAGCGGGTACAATGAGCAGTTCTTC
size: .
J: TRBJ2-1
D: TRBD2
V: TRBV6-1

CDR3: CASSPRLADNTGELFF
DNA: TGTGCCAGCTCACCCCGACTAGCGGATAACACCGGGGAGCTGTTTTTT
size: .
J: TRBJ2-2
D: TRBD2
V: TRBV18

CDR3: CASSPRRGRMNTEAFF
DNA: TGTGCCAGCAGTCCTCGGCGGGGACGGATGAACACTGAAGCTTTCTTT
size: .
J: TRBJ1-1
D: .
V: TRBV27

CDR3: CASSRLTGSYEQYF
DNA: TGTGCCAGCAGCCGCTTAACTGGTTCCTACGAGCAGTACTTC
size: .
J: TRBJ2-7
D: .
V: TRBV4-2

CDR3: CASSIPAWSSYNEQFF
DNA: TGTGCCAGTAGTATCCCTGCATGGAGCTCCTACAATGAGCAGTTCTTC
size: .
J: TRBJ2-1
D: .
V: TRBV19

CDR3: CASSLAGRVDNEQFF
DNA: TGTGCCAGCAGCTTAGCCGGCAGGGTAGACAATGAGCAGTTCTTC
size: .
J: TRBJ2-1
D: .
V: TRBV7-2

CDR3: CAISELGRDRAADTQYF
DNA: TGTGCCATCAGTGAGTTAGGGCGGGACAGGGCCGCAGATACGCAGTATTTT
size: .
J: TRBJ2-3
D: TRBD1
V: TRBV10-3

CDR3: CASLPDRGAYEQYF
DNA: TGTGCCAGCCTGCCCGACAGGGGAGCCTACGAGCAGTACTTC
size: .
J: TRBJ2-7
D: TRBD1
V: TRBV6-1

CDR3: CASSKLVYNKLTYEQYF
DNA: TGTGCCAGCAGCAAACTGGTATACAACAAATTAACCTACGAGCAGTACTTC
size: .
J: TRBJ2-7
D: .
V: TRBV21-1

CDR3: CATSRNWGGVAPQPQHF
DNA: TGTGCCACCAGCAGAAACTGGGGGGGGGTGGCTCCTCAGCCCCAGCATTTT
size: .
J: TRBJ1-5
D: .
V: TRBV15

CDR3: CASSGAGEETQYF
DNA: TGCGCCAGCAGCGGAGCGGGGGAAGAGACCCAGTACTTC
size: .
J: TRBJ2-5
D: TRBD2
V: TRBV5-1

CDR3: CASSPGQGANQPQHF
DNA: TGTGCCAGCAGCCCGGGACAGGGCGCCAATCAGCCCCAGCATTTT
size: .
J: TRBJ1-5
D: TRBD1
V: TRBV9

CDR3: CASSSTGTGLADTQYF
DNA: TGTGCCAGCAGCTCTACTGGGACAGGGCTTGCAGATACGCAGTATTTT
size: few
J: TRBJ2-3
D: TRBD1
V: TRBV5-8

CDR3: CARGGGGDNEQFF
DNA: TGCGCCAGGGGCGGCGGGGGGGACAATGAGCAGTTCTTC
size: .
J: TRBJ2-1
D: TRBD2
V: TRBV10-1

CDR3: CASSLSGGATDTQYF
DNA: TGCGCCAGCAGCTTGTCTGGGGGCGCGACAGATACGCAGTATTTT
size: .
J: TRBJ2-3
D: .
V: TRBV5-1

CDR3: CASSSRTPATEAFF
DNA: TGTGCCAGCAGTTCGAGGACACCGGCTACTGAAGCTTTCTTT
size: .
J: TRBJ1-1
D: .
V: TRBV6-5

CDR3: CASSMTGGGEQYF
DNA: TGTGCCAGTAGTATGACAGGGGGGGGCGAGCAGTACTTC
size: .
J: TRBJ2-7
D: TRBD1
V: TRBV19

CDR3: CASSPAGTGEYNSPLHF
DNA: TGCGCCAGCAGCCCGGCCGGGACAGGGGAATATAATTCACCCCTCCACTTT
size: .
J: TRBJ1-6
D: TRBD1
V: TRBV4-1

CDR3: CASSPSTVSYEQYF
DNA: TGTGCCAGCAGCCCCTCGACAGTCTCCTACGAGCAGTACTTC
size: .
J: TRBJ2-7
D: .
V: TRBV11-2